These T cell receptor beta chains were read from a single sample in a study of B cell selection in AIRE deficiency. Sequencing was performed with immunoSEQ multiplex PCR; in TCRdb, only in-frame clones are kept and a portion is missing. Of about 23,000 clones in the sample, roughly 97% were seen once. Sequencing was performed on conventional CD4+ T cells sorted from PBMCs. The receptors here all came from a human donor with AIRE deficiency. Both conserved end residues are part of each CDR3. A D gene is named only where the DNA matches it firmly. Some rows mark clone size as missing; the rest say once, few, many or name a class of expanded clone.

v_gene	d_gene	abundance	j_gene	CDR3nt	CDR3aa
TRBV19	.	.	TRBJ1-1	TGTGCCACTGACCCATGGGGGGGTTCCGCTGAAGCTTTCTTT	CATDPWGGSAEAFF
TRBV18	TRBD2	.	TRBJ2-1	TGTGCCAGCTCACCATCCACCGGGACTAGCGGCTACAATGAGCAGTTCTTC	CASSPSTGTSGYNEQFF
TRBV15	.	few	TRBJ2-7	TGTGCCACCAGCAGGGACCCGGCGGGATTCCGATACGAGCAGTACTTC	CATSRDPAGFRYEQYF
TRBV5-4	TRBD1	.	TRBJ1-2	TGTGCCTGGAACCGGGACAGGGGACGATCCTATGGCTACACCTTC	CAWNRDRGRSYGYTF
TRBV2	TRBD2	.	TRBJ2-1	TGTGCCAGCAGGGCGGGAGGAGGGGGTGAGCAGTTCTTC	CASRAGGGGEQFF
TRBV30	.	.	TRBJ2-2	TGTGCCTGGAGTGTTGTCGGGAGTGGCACCGGGGAGCTGTTTTTT	CAWSVVGSGTGELFF
TRBV7-8	.	.	TRBJ1-1	TGTGCCAGCACTGTTTCAGTATTGGTCACTGAAGCTTTCTTT	CASTVSVLVTEAFF
TRBV10-3	.	.	TRBJ2-7	TGTGCCAGCGGGGACATCTCCTACGAGCAGTACTTC	CASGDISYEQYF
TRBV11-3	TRBD2	once	TRBJ2-7	TGTGCCAGCAGCACCTGGCGAGGACTAGCGGGAGAGTCCGCGAAGCAGTACTTC	CASSTWRGLAGESAKQYF
TRBV5-6	.	.	TRBJ1-1	TGTGCCAGCAGCCGCCCCGGGACGGCCCCTAACACTGAAGCTTTCTTT	CASSRPGTAPNTEAFF
TRBV21-1	.	.	TRBJ1-1	TGTGCCAGCAGCGCCCCCGGGACCGAAGAAGGCTCCACTGAAGCTTTCTTT	CASSAPGTEEGSTEAFF
TRBV10-3	.	.	TRBJ2-7	TGTGCCATCAGTGGGCGGGCAGGGGCAGACTACGAGCAGTACTTC	CAISGRAGADYEQYF
TRBV28	.	.	TRBJ2-7	TGTGCCAGCACCTCCGGGCCCCTCTACGAGCAGTACTTC	CASTSGPLYEQYF
TRBV27	.	.	TRBJ2-7	TGTGCCAGCAGTGGGCTAGCTTCCTACGAGCAGTACTTC	CASSGLASYEQYF
TRBV7-2	.	.	TRBJ1-1	TGTGCCAGCAGGATCAAGGGGTTGAATAAAGGGGGAGCTTTCTTT	CASRIKGLNKGGAFF
TRBV6-4	TRBD1	few	TRBJ1-2	TGTGCCAGCAGTGACTCGGACAGGAGGGGTGGCTACACCTTC	CASSDSDRRGGYTF
TRBV7-9	TRBD2	.	TRBJ2-3	TGTGCCAGCAGTCGAGAGCGGGAGGGCCTGGCAGATACGCAGTATTTT	CASSREREGLADTQYF
TRBV28	TRBD2	.	TRBJ2-3	TGTGCCAGCAGTTTTGTGGGACTAGCGGGAGCAGATACGCAGTATTTT	CASSFVGLAGADTQYF
TRBV7-3	.	.	TRBJ2-2	TGTGCCAGCAGCTTATCCAGGGTTGACGGGGAGCTGTTTTTT	CASSLSRVDGELFF
TRBV9	TRBD1	.	TRBJ2-5	TGTGCCAGCAGCGGGGACAGGGTGGAGACCCAGTACTTC	CASSGDRVETQYF
TRBV10-3	.	.	TRBJ2-7	TGTGCCACCCTACACCATCAAACCTACGAGCAGTACTTC	CATLHHQTYEQYF
TRBV5-1	.	.	TRBJ2-3	TGCGCCAGCAGCTTGACGGCGGGCCATACCCCAGATACGCAGTATTTT	CASSLTAGHTPDTQYF
TRBV28	.	.	TRBJ1-6	TGTGCCAGCAGTTTATTGGGTCGTGGGGCGAGAGGTTCACCCCTCCACTTT	CASSLLGRGARGSPLHF
TRBV6-4	TRBD1	.	TRBJ1-1	TGTGCCAGCAGTGCGGAGGGGGCCACTGAAGCTTTCTTT	CASSAEGATEAFF
TRBV30	.	.	TRBJ1-4	TGTGCCTGGAGTCGACGGCCTAATGAAAAACTGTTTTTT	CAWSRRPNEKLFF
TRBV5-1	.	.	TRBJ2-3	TGCGCCAGCAGCCGGGGGCCCCCGGGGCAGTATTTT	CASSRGPPGQYF
TRBV5-1	.	once	TRBJ2-7	TGCGCCAGCAGCTACCTGGGGATAGCCTACGAGCAGTACTTC	CASSYLGIAYEQYF